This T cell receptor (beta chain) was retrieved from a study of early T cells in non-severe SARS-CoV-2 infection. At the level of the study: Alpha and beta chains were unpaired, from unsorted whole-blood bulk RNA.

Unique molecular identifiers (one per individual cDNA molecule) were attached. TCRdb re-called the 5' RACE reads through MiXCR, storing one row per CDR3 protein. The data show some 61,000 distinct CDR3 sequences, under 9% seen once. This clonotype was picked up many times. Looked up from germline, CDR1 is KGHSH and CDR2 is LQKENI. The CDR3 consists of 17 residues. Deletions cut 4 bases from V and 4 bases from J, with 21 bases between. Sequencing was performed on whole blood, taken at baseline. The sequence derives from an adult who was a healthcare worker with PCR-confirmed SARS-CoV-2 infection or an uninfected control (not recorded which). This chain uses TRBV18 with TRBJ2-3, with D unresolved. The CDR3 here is CASSLRSLDVTADTQYF. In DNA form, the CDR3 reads TGTGCCAGCTCACTACGGTCACTGGATGTAACGGCAGATACGCAGTATTTT.